This TCR beta chain was found in a study of blood T cell repertoires in COVID-19. In terms of age and location, participants ranged from roughly 18 to 95 years and lived in under 30 US areas. Cohort allocation depended upon clinical history that participants reported. Recovery meant two consecutive negative NP/OP PCR tests, professional clearance, or resolved symptoms. This CDR3 region has 17 residues. Per the original methods: The assay estimated nucleated cells by amplifying reference gene primers. Method: immunoSEQ multiplex PCR; TCRdb's copy keeps in-frame clones and lacks some. V and J calls and clone size are copied from that table; D and trimming were computed from the DNA. This sample has over 250,000 clones, with around 92% found just once.

The source is a woman aged 55 to 70 who had recovered from COVID-19. The V call is TRBV21-1, the J call TRBJ1-5; TRBD1 is the table's D call, not checked against the DNA. TRBV21-1 is classified as a pseudogene. Sequencing was performed on PBMCs or T cells enriched from blood (not recorded which). DNA of the CDR3: TGTGCCAGCAGGACCAGAGACGGCCCCAGGGGCAATCAGCCCCAGCATTTT. Its protein is CASRTRDGPRGNQPQHF.